Listed below are T cell receptor beta chains from one sample, sequenced in a study of cytomegalovirus exposure and HLA in healthy donors. Clones were sequenced by immunoSEQ multiplex PCR, and TCRdb holds only the in-frame ones, with some missing. The data hold approximately 76,000 clones, with 73% observed a single time. The specimen was PBMCs. These receptor sequences come from a middle-aged woman in good health and CMV-seropositive. The CDR3 runs from the conserved cysteine through the conserved F or W. A D gene is named only where the DNA matches it firmly. Some rows mark clone size as missing; the rest say once, few, many or name a class of expanded clone.

J gene	clone size	V gene	D gene	CDR3 DNA	CDR3 protein
TRBJ1-2	NA	TRBV19	NA	TGTGCCAGTAGTATAACCCTGGCGGGATATGGCTACACCTTC	CASSITLAGYGYTF
TRBJ1-2	NA	TRBV10-3	NA	TGTGCCATCAAGCGGGACGGAACATATGGCTACACCTTC	CAIKRDGTYGYTF
TRBJ1-1	NA	TRBV9	TRBD1	TGTGCCAGCAGCGTCCGGACAGGGCAAGAAGCTTTCTTT	CASSVRTGQEAFF
TRBJ1-5	NA	TRBV6-1	NA	TGTGCCAGCCGTAGCACGAGCAATCAGCCCCAGCATTTT	CASRSTSNQPQHF
TRBJ1-5	NA	TRBV7-9	NA	TGTGCCAGCAGCCGGGACACCTATCAGCCCCAGCATTTT	CASSRDTYQPQHF
TRBJ1-4	few	TRBV2	NA	TGTGCCAGCAGACAGGGCTGGGCTAATGAAAAACTGTTTTTT	CASRQGWANEKLFF
TRBJ1-1	NA	TRBV5-1	NA	TGCGCCAGCAGCTTCGGGGCGGGGGGGAGATTGACTGAAGCTTTCTTT	CASSFGAGGRLTEAFF
TRBJ1-5	NA	TRBV10-3	NA	TGTGCCATCAGTGAACAGGTCAATCAGCCCCAGCATTTT	CAISEQVNQPQHF
TRBJ1-1	NA	TRBV29-1	NA	TGCAGCGTGGTCGCGGCACAATCCGTAACTGAAGCTTTCTTT	CSVVAAQSVTEAFF
TRBJ2-5	NA	TRBV12-5	NA	TGTGCTAGTGGTTTTGGCGGGGAAGAGACCCAGTACTTC	CASGFGGEETQYF
TRBJ1-5	NA	TRBV4-3	NA	TGCGCCAGCAGCCGTAGTTGGACAGTCGATAATCAGCCCCAGCATTTT	CASSRSWTVDNQPQHF
TRBJ2-1	NA	TRBV5-4	TRBD1	TGTGCCAGCAGCTTAGACAGGGGGAATTACAATGAGCAGTTCTTC	CASSLDRGNYNEQFF
TRBJ1-3	few	TRBV25-1	TRBD1	TGTGCCAGCAGTCAGACAGGGGGCTCTGGAAACACCATATATTTT	CASSQTGGSGNTIYF
TRBJ2-2	NA	TRBV18	NA	TGTGCCAGCTCACAAGACAGGAACACCGGGGAGCTGTTTTTT	CASSQDRNTGELFF
TRBJ2-7	few	TRBV5-1	TRBD2	TGCGCCAGCAGCGCCGGGAGGCCCTCCTACGAGCAGTACTTC	CASSAGRPSYEQYF
TRBJ2-1	medium-sized	TRBV7-8	TRBD2	TGTGCCAGCATGTTGTGGGAGGGAAACAATGAGCAGTTCTTC	CASMLWEGNNEQFF
TRBJ2-2	NA	TRBV7-2	TRBD1	TGTGCCAGCAAGGGACAGAGCGCTGTAGGGGAGCTGTTTTTT	CASKGQSAVGELFF
TRBJ1-1	NA	TRBV5-4	TRBD1	TGTGCCAGCAGTCCAACCGGGACAGGGGGAACTGAAGCTTTCTTT	CASSPTGTGGTEAFF
TRBJ2-3	few	TRBV10-3	NA	TGTGCCACCGCTAGCAGGAGCACAGATACGCAGTATTTT	CATASRSTDTQYF
TRBJ1-2	NA	TRBV30	TRBD1	TGTGCCTGGAGTTTACCCCGGACAGGGGAAAACTATGGCTACACCTTC	CAWSLPRTGENYGYTF
TRBJ2-7	NA	TRBV15	TRBD1	TGTGCCACCAGCAGAGCAGCAGGGGGCTACGAGCAGTACTTC	CATSRAAGGYEQYF
TRBJ2-7	few	TRBV29-1	NA	TGCAGCGTAGAAACGGACAGAACCTACGAGCAGTACTTC	CSVETDRTYEQYF
TRBJ1-4	NA	TRBV30	TRBD1	TGTGCCTGGTCAAGGGGGGACAGCAGTAATGAAAAACTGTTTTTT	CAWSRGDSSNEKLFF
TRBJ2-1	NA	TRBV11-1	TRBD2	TGTGCCAGCAGCTTTCGACTAGCGGGGGTAAATGAGCAGTTCTTC	CASSFRLAGVNEQFF
TRBJ1-2	NA	TRBV30	NA	TGTGCCTGGAGCGGGGGGGCTAACTATGGCTACACCTTC	CAWSGGANYGYTF
TRBJ2-3	few	TRBV2	NA	TGTGCCAGCAGTGTAGAAGCAGGGGTTAGCACAGATACGCAGTATTTT	CASSVEAGVSTDTQYF
TRBJ2-1	NA	TRBV27	TRBD2	TGTGCCAGCAGTTCCCCTGCTAGCGGGGTGGATTACAATGAGCAGTTCTTC	CASSSPASGVDYNEQFF
TRBJ2-1	few	TRBV6-5	NA	TGTGCCAGCAGTTACTCTACACCTCCTGAGCAGTTCTTC	CASSYSTPPEQFF
TRBJ2-1	NA	TRBV9	TRBD2	TGTGCCAGCAGCGTAGAGCGTATAGGAGTAGCGGGGGGGAGCTCCTACAATGAGCAGTTCTTC	CASSVERIGVAGGSSYNEQFF
TRBJ2-3	NA	TRBV6-1	NA	TGTGCCAGCAGTGAAGTGACTAGTGATACGCAGTATTTT	CASSEVTSDTQYF
TRBJ1-2	NA	TRBV6-5	NA	TGTGCCAGCAGTTTAAGGAGTGAAGACTATGGCTACACCTTC	CASSLRSEDYGYTF
TRBJ2-7	NA	TRBV11-3	TRBD2	TGTGCCAGTTCTGGAGCGGGAGTTGACGAGCAGTACTTC	CASSGAGVDEQYF
TRBJ2-7	NA	TRBV18	NA	TGTGCCAGCTCACCACAGTCGGGATTAAGGAGCTCCTACGAGCAGTACTTC	CASSPQSGLRSSYEQYF
TRBJ2-2	NA	TRBV11-2	NA	TGTGCCAGCAGCTTCAGGGTAGATAGCACCGGGGAGCTGTTTTTT	CASSFRVDSTGELFF
TRBJ2-7	NA	TRBV27	NA	TGTGCCAGCAGTTTCCGCAGGGAAATCTACGAGCAGTACTTC	CASSFRREIYEQYF
TRBJ2-7	few	TRBV7-2	TRBD1	TGTGCCAGCAGCTTCGCAGGACAGGATTTCTACGAGCAGTACTTC	CASSFAGQDFYEQYF